This T cell receptor (beta chain) was sequenced for a study of blood T cell repertoires in COVID-19 (dated by TCRdb to the early 2020s). General notes on the study: Samples from collaborators originated in the United States, Italy and Spain and spanned both the acute and convalescent phases of COVID-19. The prospective study material was composed of cDNA or gDNA derived from T cells, B-cell-depleted T cells, or PBMCs. Deeply sampled blood TCRbeta repertoires from subjects exposed to, actively infected with, or recovered from COVID-19 were included in the dataset. The repertoires were released in a freely available public database intended as a resource for research on the immune response to SARS-CoV-2. The samples were drawn from the first 160 participants of the ongoing ImmuneRACE study and from 1,200 or so subjects provided by 6 global collaborators. A de-identified subject ID, COVID-19 status, age in years and sex were almost always included in the sample metadata. HLA class I and class II types, where available, came from metadata supplied by the sample provider rather than from assay-based typing.

TCRbeta CDR3 regions were amplified from genomic DNA using the immunoSEQ Assay, a bias-controlled multiplex PCR. The study's own analysis went as follows. Nucleated cell counts per sample were estimated from amplification of reference gene primers within the assay. Sequence reads were collapsed and filtered to measure the absolute abundance of every unique TCRbeta CDR3 rearrangement. For each sample, productive Simpson clonality was calculated as the square root of Simpson's diversity index over productive rearrangements. Held by TCRdb, this immuneACCESS table contains in-frame sequences only and omits some clones. Under half of the omission traces to an unresolved V gene where checked; the cause of the rest is unknown. The V and J calls and clone size are taken from that table; D and trimming were inferred from the DNA. Here the sample has around 190,000 clones; about four fifths occur a single time. Of the sample, 3.2% is held by the ten largest clones.

The germline V gene specifies LGHNA as CDR1 and YNFKEQ as CDR2. CDR3 length: 14 amino acids, cysteine to phenylalanine. Just CDR3 DNA is preserved here, 42 bases in frame from base 1. V and J lose 0 bases and 5 bases, and a span of 10 bases separates them. This clone was counted a few times. What this receptor recognizes is not known. No base-level quality is on record; no much larger clone is a single base apart. Participants in the prospective study were enrolled through a virtual design, were aged about 18 to 100 years, and lived in fewer than 30 United States geographic areas. To assign participants to cohorts, the prospective study relied on clinical history that participants themselves reported in a screening survey and a study questionnaire. Recovered participants in ImmuneRACE Cohort 3 were defined as having two consecutive negative NP/OP PCR tests, clearance from a healthcare professional, or resolution of symptoms. Each participant in the prospective study had whole blood, serum and a nasopharyngeal or oropharyngeal swab collected by mobile phlebotomists. Over an approximately two-month period, participants in the prospective study had the option of providing additional blood draws and questionnaires. Blood samples from the prospective study were shipped frozen or at room temperature prior to DNA extraction.

The study at large found these results: The amount of clinical and demographic metadata varied by source and participant and was provided uncurated.

The rearrangement combines TRBV4-2 with TRBJ2-5, with the D gene too uncertain to name. The clonotype comes from a woman in her 30s who had recovered from COVID-19. The sample consisted of PBMCs or T cells enriched from blood (not recorded which). The CDR3 is CASSQDERQETQYF. The nucleotide sequence is TGTGCCAGCAGCCAAGACGAGAGGCAGGAGACCCAGTACTTC.